This is a list of T cell receptor beta chains from one sample in a study of vaccination effects on CD4 cells after COVID-19. These receptors have no known antigen. Profiled with immunoSEQ multiplex PCR; TCRdb holds only in-frame clones, not every one. The sample contains around 30,000 clones, approximately 80% of which appear only once. The input for sequencing was CD4+ T cells from PBMCs cultured with HCoV-NL63 spike peptides, taken before COVID-19 vaccination. The receptors stem from a human donor who had a prior SARS-CoV-2 infection. Each CDR3 is given with its conserved first and last residue. A D gene is named only where the DNA matches it firmly. For some rows the clone size is stated as once, few or many, or as a class when expanded; others skip it.

TRBV11-2	.	.	TRBJ2-5	TGTGCCAGCAGCCCCACCAGGGGAGGGAGGGGAAAGACCCAGTACTTC	CASSPTRGGRGKTQYF
TRBV2	.	.	TRBJ1-4	TGTGCCAGCAGCCCGACAGAAATCGCAACTAATGAAAAACTGTTTTTT	CASSPTEIATNEKLFF
TRBV20-1	.	.	TRBJ2-5	TGCAGGGTAGGAGTGTCTGAGACCCAGTACTTC	CRVGVSETQYF
TRBV4-2	medium-sized	TRBD1	TRBJ2-7	TGTGCCAGCAGCCAAGATGGGACAGCCACCTACGAGCAGTACTTC	CASSQDGTATYEQYF
TRBV12-3/TRBV12-4	.	.	TRBJ2-1	TGTGCCAGCCGAGGAGGTAATGAGCAGTTCTTC	CASRGGNEQFF
TRBV3-1/TRBV3-2	.	.	TRBJ1-1	TGTGCCAGCAGCCAAGTGGGGGGGGTGAACACTGAAGCTTTCTTT	CASSQVGGVNTEAFF
TRBV5-1	.	.	TRBJ1-1	TGCGCCAGCAGCGGACTGACAGCCGTGGGCACTGAAGCTTTCTTT	CASSGLTAVGTEAFF
TRBV12-5	.	.	TRBJ2-3	TGTGCTAGTGGTTCTGGGGGTAGCACAGATACGCAGTATTTT	CASGSGGSTDTQYF
TRBV4-2	few	TRBD2	TRBJ2-3	TGTGCCAGCAGCCCCAGACTAGCGGGAGGGGGAGCAGATACGCAGTATTTT	CASSPRLAGGGADTQYF
TRBV7-9	.	TRBD1	TRBJ1-1	TGTGCCAGCAGCTTAGCGGACAGGGGGAGGACTGAAGCTTTCTTT	CASSLADRGRTEAFF
TRBV19	.	.	TRBJ1-1	TGTGCCAGTAGGGAGCAGGGCGCGGGGGAAGCTTTCTTT	CASREQGAGEAFF
TRBV10-1	many	.	TRBJ1-1	TGCGCCAGCAGAAGACAGGCCACTGAAGCTTTCTTT	CASRRQATEAFF
TRBV7-8	.	.	TRBJ2-7	TGTGCCAGCAGCTTCGTAGGGACACAGTTAACCCCCTACGAGCAGTACTTC	CASSFVGTQLTPYEQYF
TRBV23-1	once	TRBD1	TRBJ1-5	TGCGCCAGCAGTCAATCGGATACGACCGGGACAGGGCGTCAGCCCCAGCATTTT	CASSQSDTTGTGRQPQHF
TRBV18	.	TRBD2	TRBJ2-3	TGTGCCAGCTCACCCACCCCTAGCGGGTTCACAGATACGCAGTATTTT	CASSPTPSGFTDTQYF
TRBV28	.	TRBD2	TRBJ2-1	TGTGCCAGCAGGTCCGGGACTAGCTACAATGAGCAGTTCTTC	CASRSGTSYNEQFF
TRBV19	.	TRBD2	TRBJ2-3	TGTGCCAGTAGTGACCGGGGACTAGCGGGGGGGCATGGAGATACGCAGTATTTT	CASSDRGLAGGHGDTQYF
TRBV14	once	.	TRBJ2-1	TGTGCCAGCAGCCAACAAATGGGTACGAATGAGCAGTTCTTC	CASSQQMGTNEQFF
TRBV30	.	.	TRBJ1-6	TGTGCCTGGACCCGGGGGGTCCATTCACCCCTCCACTTT	CAWTRGVHSPLHF
TRBV9	.	.	TRBJ1-1	TGTGCCAGCAGTCCCGACTGGGGGAGGAACACTGAAGCTTTCTTT	CASSPDWGRNTEAFF
TRBV19	.	TRBD1	TRBJ2-5	TGTGCCAGTAGTAGGTGGCAAACTGGGACAGGGGAGACCCAGTACTTC	CASSRWQTGTGETQYF
TRBV27	.	TRBD1	TRBJ2-2	TGTGCCAGCAGTCCTATAAGGGGGCTCGACGGGGAGCTGTTTTTT	CASSPIRGLDGELFF
TRBV5-4	.	.	TRBJ1-1	TGTGCCAGCAGCCCGACGTGGGGGGGAAAGGTCGAAGCTTTCTTT	CASSPTWGGKVEAFF
TRBV6-6	.	.	TRBJ1-1	TGTGCCAGCAGTTACTCGTTGGGGGGCACTGAAGCTTTCTTT	CASSYSLGGTEAFF
TRBV11-3	.	TRBD1	TRBJ2-6	TGTGCCAGCAGCCGGACAGGGACTGGGGCCAACGTCCTGACTTTC	CASSRTGTGANVLTF
TRBV11-1	.	.	TRBJ2-1	TGTGCCAGCAGCTTAGAAGTCTCGGGGAGGGAGCAGTTCTTC	CASSLEVSGREQFF
TRBV18	.	TRBD2	TRBJ2-2	TGTGCCAGCTCACGCGGCCAGCGGGAGGACACCGGGGAGCTGTTTTTT	CASSRGQREDTGELFF
TRBV7-8	.	.	TRBJ2-3	TGTGCCAGCAGCTTATTTCTTATCGGGCTAGGGGGGAAATCAGATACGCAGTATTTT	CASSLFLIGLGGKSDTQYF
TRBV7-5	.	.	TRBJ2-1	TGTGCCAGAAGACCCGCGGGGGGACCATCATCCCCTCCTTACAATGAGCAGTTCTTC	CARRPAGGPSSPPYNEQFF
TRBV5-1	once	.	TRBJ1-1	TGCGCCAGCAGCTCCGACAGAAGGAACACTGAAGCTTTCTTT	CASSSDRRNTEAFF
TRBV5-1	few	TRBD1	TRBJ1-1	TGCGCCAGCAGCTACCCGACAGGGTCGAACACTGAAGCTTTCTTT	CASSYPTGSNTEAFF
TRBV28	few	.	TRBJ2-7	TGTGCCAGCAGTTTAGGCGGCTACGAGCAGTACTTC	CASSLGGYEQYF
TRBV11-3	once	.	TRBJ2-3	TGTGCCAGCAGCTTACGTGTCACAGATACGCAGTATTTT	CASSLRVTDTQYF
TRBV15	.	TRBD1	TRBJ2-1	TGTGCCACCAGCAGAGCTTTGGGGTGGGACAGGGGGCAGGATGAGCAGTTCTTC	CATSRALGWDRGQDEQFF
TRBV10-3	.	.	TRBJ1-1	TGTGCCATCAGTGAGTCGAAGTTGGACGGAAACACTGAAGCTTTCTTT	CAISESKLDGNTEAFF
TRBV6-1	.	TRBD2	TRBJ2-5	TGTGCCAGCAGTGAGACTAGCGGGGGGCAAGAGACCCAGTACTTC	CASSETSGGQETQYF
TRBV30	.	TRBD1	TRBJ2-7	TGTGCCTGGGGACAGGGGTGGGGCTCCTACGAGCAGTACTTC	CAWGQGWGSYEQYF
TRBV4-3	.	.	TRBJ2-7	TGCGCCAGCAGCCAAGAAACGGGGGGCTGGGGGTTTTACGAGCAGTACTTC	CASSQETGGWGFYEQYF
TRBV7-2	once	TRBD2	TRBJ2-1	TGTGCCAGCAGCTTAGCGACAATTGGAGCGGGAGGGCCTGATGAGCAGTTCTTC	CASSLATIGAGGPDEQFF
TRBV27	.	.	TRBJ1-5	TGTGCCAGCAGGTTAGGCAATCAGCCCCAGCATTTT	CASRLGNQPQHF
TRBV11-3	.	TRBD2	TRBJ2-1	TGTGCCAGCAGCTTTAGCCGTGGACTAGCCGGGTATGAGCAGTTCTTC	CASSFSRGLAGYEQFF
TRBV10-3	.	.	TRBJ2-7	TGTGCCATCAGTTTTTCCCTACCTGAGGACTCCTACGAGCAGTACTTC	CAISFSLPEDSYEQYF
TRBV19	.	.	TRBJ1-5	TGTGCCAGTAGTATAGCTTCACAGGGTGAAGGGCAGCCCCAGCATTTT	CASSIASQGEGQPQHF
TRBV9	once	TRBD1	TRBJ1-1	TGTGCCAGCAGCGCCACAGGGGGCGATTTTAGGGCTTTCTTT	CASSATGGDFRAFF
TRBV28	.	.	TRBJ2-1	TGTGCCAGCAGTCCCATATTCTATAATGAGCAGTTCTTC	CASSPIFYNEQFF
TRBV27	few	.	TRBJ1-1	TGTGCCAGCAGTTCAGGGGAGGTGTGGACTGAAGCTTTCTTT	CASSSGEVWTEAFF
TRBV6-5	.	TRBD1	TRBJ1-3	TGTGCCAGCAGTTATGGGCCAGGGGGTGGTAGCACCATATATTTT	CASSYGPGGGSTIYF
TRBV7-9	.	.	TRBJ2-5	TGTGCCAGCAGCTTGGCAGGACATAATCAAGAGACCCAGTACTTC	CASSLAGHNQETQYF
TRBV18	.	.	TRBJ2-7	TGTGCCAGCTCACCGCCCACCGGTTCGAGGGCGGTGTTGTACTTC	CASSPPTGSRAVLYF
TRBV7-2	.	TRBD2	TRBJ2-7	TGTGCCAGCAGCTATCCCAGGACTAGCGGATCCTACGAGCAGTACTTC	CASSYPRTSGSYEQYF
TRBV15	.	.	TRBJ2-5	TGTGCCACCAGCAGAGAACAAACGGAGACCCAGTACTTC	CATSREQTETQYF
TRBV10-1	.	TRBD1	TRBJ2-5	TGCGCCAGCAGCCCCCGAACCACAGGGGAAGCACAAGAGACCCAGTACTTC	CASSPRTTGEAQETQYF
TRBV25-1	.	.	TRBJ1-1	TGTGCCAGCAGTGAATTCCTGGGTACAGGAGGGAACACTGAAGCTTTCTTT	CASSEFLGTGGNTEAFF
TRBV5-1	.	.	TRBJ2-1	TGCGCCAGCAGCTTGAGACTAAATGAGCAGTTCTTC	CASSLRLNEQFF
TRBV5-1	.	.	TRBJ2-7	TGCGCCAGCAGCCGGGACGGAAACGAGCAGTACTTC	CASSRDGNEQYF
TRBV3-1/TRBV3-2	.	TRBD1	TRBJ2-7	TGTGCCAGCAGCCAAGTTCGTAACAGGGGCTACGAGCAGTACTTC	CASSQVRNRGYEQYF
TRBV11-3	once	.	TRBJ2-5	TGTGCCAGCAGCTTAGGGTCCCAAGAGACCCAGTACTTC	CASSLGSQETQYF
TRBV10-3	few	TRBD1	TRBJ2-7	TGTGCCATCAGTGAGACCCCCGGGACAGGGTTTGGTGAGCAGTACTTC	CAISETPGTGFGEQYF